This T cell receptor (beta chain) came from a study of blood T cells in healthy people across ages (dated by TCRdb to between 2015 and 2016). In terms of the full investigation: In model experiments, template switching captured roughly one uniquely barcoded TCR beta cDNA molecule for every two T cells. Age-related changes in TCR beta repertoire diversity were measured in the study by deep sequencing normalized with unique cDNA molecular identifiers. Donors were grouped into four age groups: young (average approximately 15 years), middle-aged (less than 40), aged (approximately 58) and long-lived (around 80). To avoid experimental bias, donors of different ages were distributed randomly across sequencing lanes. Two additional independent replicas of 1 million unique cDNA reads from the same blood draw were analyzed for two donors (one aged 18 to 30 and one aged 80 or older). What the research found in general, with its limitations: Estimates of total diversity based on one million sequenced T cells were regarded as lower bounds and as underestimates. A strong correlation was found between observed TCR beta diversity and the percentage of naive T cells measured by flow cytometry. As age increased, observed TCR beta diversity per million T cells dropped in a roughly linear way, and a significant reduction was already evident by age 40. Because donor CMV infection status was unknown, age-related changes in expanded clonotypes were potentially confounded. Conclusive comparison of naive and antigen-experienced compartments was prevented by the profiling of bulk unsorted PBMCs. Compared with the aged group, the long-lived group had more naive CD4+ T cells, fewer expanded clones and increased TCR diversity, suggesting age selection.

On this clonotype itself: Its antigen is not yet known. No much larger clone exists at a distance of one base, and base qualities are not known.

Library creation used 5' RACE. The data were produced on an Illumina HiSeq 2500. The second PCR ran for roughly 7 to 11 cycles and used a J-beta primer mix along with a sample-barcoded 5' primer. Each TCR beta cDNA molecule received a unique molecular identifier from a template-switch 5' adaptor carrying 12 random nucleotides. Each sample yielded at least 2.5 million CDR3-containing paired-end reads. First-strand cDNA was synthesized from all RNA with the Mint cDNA synthesis kit, primed by a TRBC-specific oligonucleotide. All cDNA was treated with uracil-DNA glycosylase and then went through a first 18-cycle PCR with the universal primers M1SS and BC2_uni_R. Processing in the source paper ran as follows. For normalization, 1 million high-quality reads, each with a distinct molecular identifier, were randomly selected from each sample. Reads with shared molecular identifiers were discarded instead of being binned into consensus sequences. CDR3 identification, clonotype clustering and error correction used MiTCR with a Q25 quality threshold and the strictest error-elimination algorithm. A nonparametric unseen species model with Euler transformation was used to estimate a lower bound on total TCR beta diversity. TCRdb reprocessed the public reads (quality trimming at Q25 with fastp, clone calling with MiXCR) and kept in-frame beta chains. Rows merge per CDR3 protein into single entries with the most common DNA and genes. TCRdb, not the authors, supplied the V and J calls. Here the sample has 650,000 to 1,000,000 distinct CDR3 sequences; 30% to 45% occur a single time. The ten largest clones capture 10% to 15% of the sample.

According to the germline V gene, CDR1 reads SGHTA and CDR2 reads FQGNSA. Trimmed from V: 5 bases; trimmed from J: 0 bases; junction bases lacking a gene match: 2. The CDR3 numbers 15 residues from cysteine through phenylalanine. The read is trimmed to its CDR3 DNA, 45 bases read in frame from base 1. Donors were roughly 40 systemically healthy Caucasian individuals from Russia aged about 6 to 100 years. About 9.1 milliliters of peripheral blood were collected from each donor into EDTA-treated Vacutainer tubes. Ficoll-Paque density-gradient centrifugation was used to isolate PBMCs, with at least 6.5 million per sample. Total RNA, at least 6 micrograms per sample, was extracted from PBMCs with Trizol reagent. Naive CD45RAhigh/CD27high T cell percentages were measured by flow cytometry on a PBMC aliquot from every donor.

The specimen was blood. The TCR comes from a man aged 18-30 years in good health. This sequence uses TRBV7-2 and TRBJ1-3, and TRBD1 aligns with 9 junction nucleotides. This receptor has the CDR3 CASSRDRASGNTIYF. The nucleotide sequence is given as TGTGCCAGCAGCCGGGACAGGGCCTCTGGAAACACCATATATTTT.